These 32 T cell receptor beta chains were all obtained from the same sample, sequenced in a study of blood T cell repertoires in COVID-19. Profiling relied on immunoSEQ multiplex PCR, and the TCRdb table lists in-frame clones only, not all of them. This sample has approximately 170,000 clones, with under 90% found just once. Sequencing was performed on PBMCs or T cells enriched from blood (not recorded which). The origin of the receptors is a woman aged 45-60 years who had recovered from COVID-19.

This clone was found a few times. This chain uses TRBV4-3 with TRBJ2-2; D unresolved. The ends were cut back, 4 bases at V and 6 bases at J, with 6 bases in the middle. Germline V gene data show CDR1 as LGHNA and CDR2 as YSLEER. This CDR3 has 12 residues. CDR3 sequence (DNA): TGCGCCAGCAGCCGTACGGCCGGGGAGCTGTTTTTT. Encoded protein: CASSRTAGELFF.

This clone was seen more than once but under ten times. In DNA, the CDR3 is TGTGCCAGCAGCCCCGCTCCAATAAGACTAGCGGGGTATAGAGAGGACAATGAGCAGTTCTTC. Residues: CASSPAPIRLAGYREDNEQFF. J is TRBJ2-1 and V is TRBV4-2; 11 bases fit TRBD2. The CDR3 runs to 21 residues. J gave up 5 bases and V 4 bases, and 22 bases lay outside the gene matches. From germline, CDR1 is LGHNA and CDR2 YNFKEQ.

There are a few counts of this clone. The chain joins TRBV27 to TRBJ2-1, with D maybe TRBD2 (5 bases). V was pared by 5 bases and J by 6 bases, with 8 bases between. Germline-derived CDR1 and CDR2 are MNHEY and SMNVEV (reference sequence). This CDR3 comprises 12 residues. CDR3 loop: CASSRSGNEQFF. The CDR3 DNA reads as TGTGCCAGCAGTCGGAGCGGCAATGAGCAGTTCTTC.

This clone was recorded once. The chain is built from TRBV29-1 and TRBJ1-5, with 10 bases identical to TRBD1. From germline, CDR1 is SQVTM and CDR2 ANQGSEA. The V segment lost 6 bases and the J segment 4 bases; nucleotides outside the gene matches: 6. The CDR3 is 14 residues long. The CDR3 DNA reads as TGCAGCGTGACAGGGGGCGTGCAGAATCAGCCCCAGCATTTT. Translation: CSVTGGVQNQPQHF.

This clone was found a few times. The chain uses TRBV28 and TRBJ2-7, with TRBD1 matching 7 bases. V trimming: 3 bases; J trimming: 0 bases; junction bases outside the gene matches: 8. Germline V gene data show CDR1 as MDHEN and CDR2 as SYDVKM. The CDR3 is made up of 16 amino acids. DNA of the CDR3: TGTGCCAGCAGTTTTGGCGACAGGGATACCTCCTACGAGCAGTACTTC. This gives the protein CASSFGDRDTSYEQYF.

This clone was counted once. The gene calls are TRBV9 and TRBJ1-4; the D gene is possibly TRBD1 (6 bases). Germline V CDR1 and CDR2: SGDLS, YYNGEE. CDR3 size: 15 residues. V was clipped by 5 bases and J by 0 bases, with 11 bases between them. The CDR3 coding sequence is TGTGCCAGCAGAAAGGGGGATGCAACTAATGAAAAACTGTTTTTT. Translating gives CASRKGDATNEKLFF.

V and J are TRBV19 and TRBJ2-5, with 7 bases lining up with TRBD1. V was pared by 5 bases and J by 5 bases, with 8 bases of the junction left unmatched. The germline CDR1 and CDR2 sequences are LNHDA and SQIVND (reference sequence). This CDR3 is 14 amino acids long. This CDR3 is CASSPEGARETQYF. CDR3 DNA sequence: TGTGCCAGTAGTCCCGAGGGGGCGCGGGAGACCCAGTACTTC.

This chain connects TRBV14 to TRBJ1-2; possible D gene TRBD1, 5 bases. The V end lost 4 bases, the J end lost 4 bases, and 13 bases lay between the germline ends. The CDR3 has 14 residues. CDR1 is SGHDN, CDR2 FVKESK, per germline. In DNA form, the CDR3 reads TGTGCCAGCAGCCCCTTTGACAGTTTCTATGGCTACACCTTC. Amino acid sequence: CASSPFDSFYGYTF. Full variable domain (remainder filled in from reference TRBV14 and TRBJ1-2): EAGVTQFPSHSVIEKGQTVTLRCDPISGHDNLYWYRRVMGKEIKFLLHFVKESKQDESGMPNNRFLAERTGGTYSTLKVQPAELEDSGVYFCASSPFDSFYGYTFGSGTRLTVV.

The chain has TRBV7-2 and TRBJ2-7; 9 nucleotides align to TRBD1. V shed 6 bases and J 3 bases; nucleotides not matched to a gene: 9. This CDR3 is built from 15 residues. CDR1 is SGHTA and CDR2 is FQGNSA in the germline V gene. Here the CDR3 DNA reads TGTGCCAGCAGGCCGGCCGGGACAGGGTACTACGAGCAGTACTTC. It yields the protein CASRPAGTGYYEQYF. The full variable domain, with the rest looked up from reference TRBV7-2 and TRBJ2-7, is GAGVSQSPSNKVTEKGKDVELRCDPISGHTALYWYRQSLGQGLEFLIYFQGNSAPDKSGLPSDRFSAERTGGSVSTLTIQRTQQEDSAVYLCASRPAGTGYYEQYFGPGTRLTVT.

The table lists this clone with a count of one. V is TRBV29-1 and J is TRBJ1-2; possibly TRBD1 for D (5 bases). Germline V gives CDR1 SQVTM, CDR2 ANQGSEA. The CDR3 totals 12 residues. The germline V and J ends were trimmed by 6 bases and 5 bases, with 13 bases remaining between them. The CDR3 here is CSVQAAYYGYTF. The CDR3 bases are TGCAGCGTACAGGCCGCTTATTATGGCTACACCTTC.

The genes are TRBV5-1 and TRBJ1-1, with TRBD1 matching 9 bases. V trimming: 4 bases; J trimming: 4 bases; junction bases outside the gene matches: 11. CDR3 size: 16 residues. Germline values: CDR1 SGHRS, CDR2 YFSETQ. CDR3 protein: CASSRFPGQGGTEAFF. The CDR3 bases are TGCGCCAGCAGCCGATTTCCGGGACAGGGTGGCACTGAAGCTTTCTTT.

The chain combines TRBV6-5 with TRBJ2-5; no reliable D call. The CDR3 sequence is 13 residues long. Germline values: CDR1 MNHEY, CDR2 SVGAGI. Trimming removed 2 bases from V and 5 bases from J, with 9 bases in between. The CDR3: CASSYPEVETQYF. The CDR3 nucleotides read TGTGCCAGCAGTTACCCCGAGGTCGAGACCCAGTACTTC.

The chain couples TRBV7-9 to TRBJ2-7; 10 nucleotides match TRBD1. The germline CDR1 and CDR2 sequences are SEHNR and FQNEAQ (reference sequence). V gave up 1 base and J gave up 4 bases; unmatched junction bases: 4. CDR3 length equals 15 residues. The CDR3, as DNA: TGTGCCAGCAGCTTAGTGGGGACAGGGGCTTACGAGCAGTACTTC. Translating it yields CASSLVGTGAYEQYF. The whole variable domain, filled in from reference TRBV7-9 and TRBJ2-7, reads DTGVSQNPRHKITKRGQNVTFRCDPISEHNRLYWYRQTLGQGPEFLTYFQNEAQLEKSRLLSDRFSAERPKGSFSTLEIQRTEQGDSAMYLCASSLVGTGAYEQYFGPGTRLTVT.

V and J are TRBV15 and TRBJ1-2, with D possibly TRBD1 on 6 matching bases. Germline lookup yields CDR1 LNHNV and CDR2 YYDKDF (reference sequence). This CDR3 is built from 15 residues. V was trimmed by 3 bases and J by 7 bases, leaving 18 bases between them. The CDR3 DNA reads as TGTGCCACCAGCAGGGTGGACAGTTCCAGGAGTGGCTACACCTTC. As protein: CATSRVDSSRSGYTF.

The chain joins TRBV28 to TRBJ2-7; a weak D match, TRBD1 (6 bases). Germline V gene lookup returns CDR1 MDHEN and CDR2 SYDVKM. The CDR3 length is 17 residues. V lost 3 bases and J lost 0, with 18 bases in between. The CDR3 here is CASSFFDLGTTSYEQYF. DNA for the CDR3: TGTGCCAGCAGTTTCTTTGACTTAGGGACAACCTCCTACGAGCAGTACTTC.

The V gene is TRBV7-9, the J gene TRBJ1-2; perhaps TRBD1 as D (6 bases). Germline CDR1 reads SEHNR; CDR2 reads FQNEAQ (reference sequence). Trimming shortened V by 6 bases and J by 8 bases, and 16 bases separated the two germline ends. The CDR3 length is 13 residues. CDR3 region: CASSLLGAGGYTF. In DNA, the CDR3 is TGTGCCAGCAGTCTACTGGGGGCCGGCGGCTACACCTTC.

This chain joins TRBV28 and TRBJ1-5, with 11 bases fitting TRBD1. J was trimmed by 3 bases and V by 5 bases; bases with no gene match: 6. Germline-derived CDR1 and CDR2 are MDHEN and SYDVKM. The CDR3 runs to 16 residues. CDR3 coding DNA: TGTGCCAGCAGTCCAAGGGACAGGGGGGACAATCAGCCCCAGCATTTT. It translates to CASSPRDRGDNQPQHF.

This clone was detected once. The V gene is TRBV28, the J gene TRBJ2-7; D call uncertain. The V end was cut by 3 bases, the J end by 0 bases, with 12 bases between. Germline assignment: CDR1 MDHEN and CDR2 SYDVKM. CDR3 length: 15 amino acids. The CDR3 spells CASSFGSGVSYEQYF. CDR3 sequence (DNA): TGTGCCAGCAGTTTCGGGTCGGGTGTCTCCTACGAGCAGTACTTC.

The gene calls are TRBV5-4 and TRBJ1-2; tentatively, D is TRBD1 (6 bases). The germline gives CDR1 SGHNT, CDR2 YYREEE (reference sequence). The CDR3 runs 15 residues. V was trimmed by 0 bases and J by 4 bases, leaving 13 bases between them. The CDR3 bases are TGTGCCAGCAGCTTGGGGCCAGGGGCAACCTATGGCTACACCTTC. Encoded protein: CASSLGPGATYGYTF.

The sample holds a few counts of this clone. The CDR3 spells CASTSNTEAFF. DNA for the CDR3: TGTGCCAGCACTTCGAACACTGAAGCTTTCTTT. The chain recombines TRBV6-5 with TRBJ1-1, with D unclear. In germline, CDR1 is MNHEY, CDR2 SVGAGI. The CDR3 contains 11 residues. V gave up 7 bases and J gave up 1 base, with 4 bases separating them.

The J gene is TRBJ2-2, the V gene TRBV7-2; TRBD1 is a possible D gene (5 bases). Trimming pared 8 bases from V and 2 bases from J, leaving 18 bases between. Germline loops: CDR1 SGHTA, CDR2 FQGNSA. The CDR3 covers 16 residues. CDR3 region: CASPIITGHNTGELFF. The CDR3 DNA reads as TGTGCCAGCCCTATCATAACCGGACACAACACCGGGGAGCTGTTTTTT.

This chain uses TRBV6-5 with TRBJ1-1; D is possibly TRBD1 (6 bases). There are 13 residues in the CDR3. V dropped 4 bases and J dropped 11 bases, with 17 bases sitting between them. Germline values: CDR1 MNHEY, CDR2 SVGAGI. CDR3 amino acids: CASSLRDKGSAFF. The CDR3 nucleotides read TGTGCCAGCAGTTTACGGGACAAGGGGTCCGCTTTCTTT.

Written as DNA, the CDR3 is TGTGCCAGCAGCTTGGTCAGGGGCGCTGGAAACACCATATATTTT. It encodes CASSLVRGAGNTIYF. The chain uses TRBV7-2 and TRBJ1-3; tentatively, D is TRBD1 (6 bases). Germline CDR1 and CDR2: SGHTA and FQGNSA. The CDR3 runs 15 residues. V was cut by 3 bases and J by 2 bases, with 11 bases left in between.

This rearrangement joins TRBV28 to TRBJ1-5; a possible D gene is TRBD1 (5 bases). Germline V gene data show CDR1 as MDHEN and CDR2 as SYDVKM. The CDR3 spans 17 residues. The ends were cut back, 4 bases at V and 5 bases at J, with 21 bases in the middle. The chain's CDR3 is CASSWGGMRVAHQPQHF. DNA of the CDR3: TGTGCCAGCAGTTGGGGGGGGATGAGAGTGGCCCATCAGCCCCAGCATTTT.

The chain is built from TRBV3-1 (or the pseudogene TRBV3-2) and TRBJ1-1; the match to TRBD1 covers 9 bases. Looked up from germline, CDR1 is LGHDT and CDR2 is YNNKEL (reference sequence). CDR3 size: 15 residues. Germline trimming cut 3 bases from V and 6 bases from J; bases unmatched to any gene: 8. DNA for the CDR3: TGTGCCAGCAGCCAGGAAGGGACAGGGCACCCTGAAGCTTTCTTT. Protein: CASSQEGTGHPEAFF.

This clone occurred once. The J gene is TRBJ1-5, the V gene TRBV3-1 (or the pseudogene TRBV3-2); tentative D call: TRBD1 (6 bases). The CDR3 runs to 15 residues. The germline V and J ends were trimmed by 5 bases and 7 bases, with 18 bases remaining between them. Germline CDR1 reads LGHDT; CDR2 reads YNNKEL (reference sequence). The CDR3 sequence is CASSEGGGARQPQHF. The DNA of the CDR3 is TGTGCCAGCAGCGAGGGCGGGGGGGCAAGGCAGCCCCAGCATTTT.

J is TRBJ1-5 and V is TRBV28; weak D call: TRBD1 (5 bases). Germline CDR1 MDHEN, CDR2 SYDVKM. The CDR3 runs to 14 residues. V was cut by 8 bases and J by 6 bases, with 17 bases left in between. The CDR3 DNA reads TGTGCCAGCTGCTCCGGGGGGACCGGTCAGCCCCAGCATTTT. Its translation: CASCSGGTGQPQHF.

The chain has TRBV21-1 and TRBJ1-1. TRBV21-1 counts as a pseudogene. This CDR3 comprises 14 residues. The CDR3 sequence: CASSKDRRGTEAFF. The CDR3, as DNA: TGTGCCAGCAGCAAAGACAGGAGGGGCACTGAAGCTTTCTTT.

The table lists this clone with a count of one. The chain has TRBV27 and TRBJ2-7; the D gene is possibly TRBD1 (6 bases). The germline V and J ends were trimmed by 0 bases and 2 bases, with 11 bases remaining between them. The CDR3 is 15 residues long. Germline CDR1 reads MNHEY; CDR2 reads SMNVEV (reference sequence). The CDR3: CASSLSLGGTYEQYF. In nucleotides, the CDR3 is TGTGCCAGCAGTTTATCGTTAGGGGGAACCTACGAGCAGTACTTC.

The chain recombines TRBV5-8 with TRBJ1-2, with D perhaps TRBD1 (6 bases). This CDR3 is 15 amino acids long. The germline gives CDR1 SGHTS, CDR2 YDEGEE. V was cut by 0 bases and J by 10 bases, with 19 bases left in between. The CDR3 bases are TGTGCCAGCAGCTTGGGGGGGCGAAGGGGAGTCATCTACACCTTC. Its translation is CASSLGGRRGVIYTF.

The genes are TRBV12-5 and TRBJ2-1; 11 bases match TRBD2. This CDR3 has 15 residues. V lost 7 bases to trimming and J lost 5 bases; unmatched junction nucleotides: 7. The germline V gene has CDR1 LGHNT and CDR2 FRNRAP. CDR3: CASAPPTSGNNEQFF. CDR3 in DNA: TGTGCTAGTGCCCCCCCGACTAGCGGGAACAATGAGCAGTTCTTC.

This clone came up a few times. This sequence joins TRBV5-6 and TRBJ1-1, with D unclear. V was clipped by 2 bases and J by 0 bases, with 8 bases between them. Germline V lookup: CDR1 SGHDT, CDR2 YYEEEE. The CDR3 extends over 14 amino acids. CDR3 nucleotide sequence: TGTGCCAGCAGCTTTCTATTATTGAACACTGAAGCTTTCTTT. This codes for CASSFLLLNTEAFF.